This T cell receptor beta chain emerged from a study of blood T cell repertoires in COVID-19. Across the whole study: Samples representing acute and convalescent COVID-19 were sourced from the United States, Italy and Spain. PBMCs, B-cell-depleted T cells, or T cells provided the cDNA or gDNA that made up the material.

CDR3 length: 16 residues. Germline trimming cut 0 bases from V and 0 bases from J; bases unmatched to any gene: 4. CDR1 SGDLS and CDR2 YYNGEE come from the germline V gene. Assay used: immunoSEQ multiplex PCR; TCRdb lists only in-frame clones, some missing. The table has under 250,000 clones, about four fifths seen once; the top ten hold around 8.9%. The TCR comes from a man aged 40-50 years with active or convalescent COVID-19. Sequenced sample: peripheral blood. This sequence joins TRBV9 and TRBJ2-5; 8 bases map to TRBD2. In DNA, the CDR3 is TGTGCCAGCAGCGTAGGGGTAGCGGGATACCAAGAGACCCAGTACTTC. This codes for CASSVGVAGYQETQYF.